The sample holds many counts of the clone carrying this TCR beta chain. Its antigen is undetermined. Quantitative 5'-RACE with molecular barcodes produced the TCR beta libraries. TCRdb reanalysed the 5' RACE reads using MiXCR and keeps one entry per CDR3 protein. Of fewer than 500,000 distinct CDR3 sequences listed, about 25% are singletons. The record originates from a study of CD8 T cells in ankylosing spondylitis. Study outcomes and limitations: A TCR beta motif of eight highly homologous variants appeared characteristic of ankylosing spondylitis blood. Matched synovial fluid from ankylosing spondylitis patients was reported to be enriched for disease-linked clones. In reactive arthritis synovial fluid and blood, some motif variants had been reported before.

This CDR3 has 15 residues. Per germline, CDR1 SGHRS and CDR2 YFSETQ. V shed 6 bases, J shed 1 base, and the junction held 8 bases outside the gene matches. This sequence originates from a male donor with ankylosing spondylitis. The sample was blood, either unsorted or a sorted T cell fraction (not recorded which). The chain combines TRBV5-1 with TRBJ1-1, with TRBD1 matching over 8 bases. CDR3 nucleotides: TGCGCCAGCAACTTTGGAGGACAGGGGAACACTGAAGCTTTCTTT. Protein product: CASNFGGQGNTEAFF.